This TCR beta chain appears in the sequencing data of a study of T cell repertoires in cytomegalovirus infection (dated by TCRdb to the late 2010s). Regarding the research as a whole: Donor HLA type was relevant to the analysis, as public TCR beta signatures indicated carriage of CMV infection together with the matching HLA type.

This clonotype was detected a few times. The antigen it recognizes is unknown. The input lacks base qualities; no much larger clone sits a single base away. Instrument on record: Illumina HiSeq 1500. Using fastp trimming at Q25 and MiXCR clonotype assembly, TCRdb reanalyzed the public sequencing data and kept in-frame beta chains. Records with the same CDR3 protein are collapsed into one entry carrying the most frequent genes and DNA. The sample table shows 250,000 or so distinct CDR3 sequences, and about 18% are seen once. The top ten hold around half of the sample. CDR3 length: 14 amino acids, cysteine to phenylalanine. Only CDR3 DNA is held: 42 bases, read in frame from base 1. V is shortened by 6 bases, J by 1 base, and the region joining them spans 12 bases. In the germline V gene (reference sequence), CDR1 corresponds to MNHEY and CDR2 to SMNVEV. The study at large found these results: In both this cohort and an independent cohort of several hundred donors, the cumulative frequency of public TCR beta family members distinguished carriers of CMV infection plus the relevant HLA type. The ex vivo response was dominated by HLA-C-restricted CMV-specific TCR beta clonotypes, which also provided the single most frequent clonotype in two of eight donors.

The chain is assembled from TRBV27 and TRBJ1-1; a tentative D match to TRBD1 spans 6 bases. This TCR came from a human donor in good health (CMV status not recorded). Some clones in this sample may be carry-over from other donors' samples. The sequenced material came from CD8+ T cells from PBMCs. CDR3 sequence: CASRVTGGNTEAFF. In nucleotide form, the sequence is TGTGCCAGCAGAGTGACAGGAGGGAACACTGAAGCTTTCTTT.